This T cell receptor (beta chain) comes out of a study of tumor-infiltrating lymphocytes in primary liver carcinoma. Background on the study: Stage T1-T3 N0M0 tumors spanned about 4 to 11 cm. Study results and limitations: Blood fell significantly below tumors in its top-250-clone fraction (p = 0.039). Owing to bulk unsorted samples, no comparison was made between CD4+ and CD8+ repertoires.

Unsorted whole blood yielded blood RNA, and germline DNA was extracted as well. The researchers drew 3 to 5 milliliters of peripheral blood before surgery. This CDR3 is built from 12 residues. V dropped 3 bases and J dropped 4 bases, with 9 bases sitting between them. Germline assignment: CDR1 SQVTM and CDR2 ANQGSEA. This clonotype occurred many times. Its antigen is still unknown. Priming with a constant-region primer yielded TCR beta cDNA from roughly 0.45 ug total RNA. Amplification in three nested multiplex PCR rounds with slightly modified ARM-PCR gave rise to TCR beta libraries. Use of TRBV1-TRBV30 forward primers with a C-beta reverse primer characterized the first two PCR rounds, which lasted about 9 cycles each. A single record per CDR3 protein comes from TCRdb applying MiXCR to the multiplex PCR reads. Here the sample spans 300,000 to 350,000 distinct CDR3 sequences, roughly three fifths being singletons.

Sequencing was performed on peripheral blood. The clonotype comes from a woman aged 25 to 39 with primary liver carcinoma and hepatitis B virus infection. The chain is built from TRBV29-1 and TRBJ1-1; the D is unclear. CDR3 protein: CSVDSGGTEAFF. CDR3 DNA sequence: TGCAGCGTTGACTCAGGTGGCACTGAAGCTTTCTTT.